A single sample is the source of the 17 T cell receptor beta chains below, sequenced in a study of blood T cell repertoires in COVID-19. Data came from immunoSEQ multiplex PCR; TCRdb stores just in-frame clones and leaves some out. The sample carries about 170,000 clones, 88% recorded once. The specimen sequenced was peripheral blood. The receptors shown here come from a man in his sixties with acute or convalescent COVID-19.

The CDR3 DNA is TGTGCCAGCACCGTAACAGGGAAAGAGACCCAGTACTTC. Amino acid sequence: CASTVTGKETQYF. The chain couples TRBV6-6 to TRBJ2-5, with D perhaps matching TRBD1 (6 bases). Trimming removed 7 bases at V and 3 bases at J, with 12 bases between. CDR1 is MNHNY and CDR2 is SVGAGI in the germline V gene (reference sequence). This CDR3 spans 13 amino acids.

This clone was observed a few times. The J gene is TRBJ1-6, the V gene TRBV30; maybe TRBD1 (5 bases). Germline V gives CDR1 GTSNPN, CDR2 SVGIG (reference sequence). The V end was cut by 5 bases, the J end by 1 base, with 9 bases between. CDR3 length: 14 residues. The CDR3 DNA follows: TGTGCCTGGGTGGAGGGGTCCTATAATTCACCCCTCCACTTT. Translating gives CAWVEGSYNSPLHF.

This chain's CDR3 is CAWSERGDEQFF. The CDR3 nucleotides are TGTGCCTGGAGTGAACGGGGGGATGAGCAGTTCTTC. V and J are TRBV30 and TRBJ2-1; 7 nucleotides agree with TRBD2. This CDR3 is built from 12 residues. V lost 1 base to trimming and J lost 8 bases; unmatched junction nucleotides: 2. Germline values: CDR1 GTSNPN, CDR2 SVGIG (reference sequence).

The rearrangement uses TRBV11-3 and TRBJ2-2; possibly TRBD2 for D (6 bases). The V gene's germline CDR1 is SGHNT and CDR2 YENEEA. The CDR3 covers 16 residues. With 1 base removed from V and 6 bases from J, the gap between germline ends came to 15 bases. CDR3 sequence reads: CASSLVSPGGAGELFF. In DNA, the CDR3 is TGTGCCAGCAGCTTAGTTAGCCCCGGAGGGGCCGGGGAGCTGTTTTTT.

The CDR3: CASSFGSSYEQYF. The CDR3 coding sequence is TGTGCCAGCAGCTTTGGGAGCTCCTACGAGCAGTACTTC. V is TRBV11-3 and J is TRBJ2-7, with D perhaps TRBD2 (5 bases). Trimming pared 3 bases from V and 0 bases from J, leaving 6 bases between. Germline V gene data show CDR1 as SGHNT and CDR2 as YENEEA. The CDR3 totals 13 residues.

This clone has a single count. The chain links TRBV29-1 to TRBJ2-1, with a weak D call TRBD1 (5 bases). This CDR3 is 13 amino acids long. CDR1 is SQVTM, CDR2 ANQGSEA, per germline. The V and J ends lost 6 bases and 0 bases respectively, with 9 bases between them. In DNA, the CDR3 is TGCAGCGTCCGACAGAGCTCCTACAATGAGCAGTTCTTC. Protein sequence: CSVRQSSYNEQFF.

The rearrangement links TRBV30 to TRBJ1-2; no reliable D call. Per the germline V gene, CDR1 is GTSNPN and CDR2 is SVGIG (reference sequence). V was trimmed by 0 bases and J by 4 bases, leaving 12 bases between them. The CDR3 runs to 14 residues. The CDR3 bases are TGTGCCTGGAGTGTAGGCGGGTTACTCTATGGCTACACCTTC. Translating gives CAWSVGGLLYGYTF. The full variable domain, in which reference TRBV30 and TRBJ1-2 provide the parts outside the CDR3, is SQTIHQWPATLVQPVGSPLSLECTVEGTSNPNLYWYRQAAGRGLQLLFYSVGIGQISSEVPQNLSASRPQDRQFILSSKKLLLSDSGFYLCAWSVGGLLYGYTFGSGTRLTVV.

The CDR3 region is CASSNRVGNQPQHF. The CDR3 DNA reads TGTGCCAGCAGTAACAGGGTCGGCAATCAGCCCCAGCATTTT. The genes are TRBV2 and TRBJ1-5; D is perhaps TRBD1 (6 bases). Germline V lookup: CDR1 SNHLY, CDR2 FYNNEI. V was pared by 5 bases and J by 2 bases, with 10 bases between. The CDR3 extends over 14 amino acids. Looking up the rest from reference TRBV2 and TRBJ1-5 gives the full variable domain: EPEVTQTPSHQVTQMGQEVILRCVPISNHLYFYWYRQILGQKVEFLVSFYNNEISEKSEIFDDQFSVERPDGSNFTLKIRSTKLEDSAMYFCASSNRVGNQPQHFGDGTRLSIL.

The J gene is TRBJ1-4, the V gene TRBV2; 10 bases are a match to TRBD1. Trimming took 3 bases from V and 6 from J; bases not matched to a gene: 1. Germline loops: CDR1 SNHLY, CDR2 FYNNEI. The CDR3 spans 14 residues. This CDR3 reads CASSDGTGDEKLFF. CDR3 in DNA: TGTGCCAGCAGTGACGGGACAGGGGATGAAAAACTGTTTTTT.

The gene calls are TRBV12-3 or TRBV12-4 and TRBJ2-5; the D is unclear. V was shortened by 3 bases and J by 9 bases, with 5 bases between the two germline ends. This CDR3 is 10 amino acids long. The CDR3 region is CASSFYPQYF. DNA for the CDR3: TGTGCCAGCAGTTTTTATCCCCAGTACTTC.

The chain is built from TRBV2 and TRBJ2-5; TRBD1 might be the D (5 bases). The CDR3 contains 13 residues. CDR1 and CDR2 (germline): SNHLY, FYNNEI. V lost 2 bases and J 2 bases, leaving 6 bases between the germline ends. CDR3 region: CASSERGQETQYF. The CDR3 DNA sequence: TGTGCCAGCAGTGAAAGGGGACAAGAGACCCAGTACTTC.

This clone turned up a few times. The chain combines TRBV12-3 or TRBV12-4 with TRBJ1-2; 10 bases fit TRBD1. CDR3 size: 13 residues. J was trimmed by 4 bases and V by 6 bases; bases with no gene match: 2. DNA for the CDR3: TGTGCCAGCAGGCGACAGGGGGCCTATGGCTACACCTTC. Protein sequence: CASRRQGAYGYTF.

This chain uses TRBV11-2 with TRBJ2-5; the match to TRBD2 covers 11 bases. The CDR3 length is 16 residues. Germline values: CDR1 SGHAT, CDR2 FQNNGV. V dropped 1 base and J dropped 1; count of bases not matched to a gene: 2. The DNA of the CDR3 is TGTGCCAGCAGCTTAGGACTAGCGGGAACCCAAGAGACCCAGTACTTC. Its protein product is CASSLGLAGTQETQYF.

The genes are TRBV30 and TRBJ1-2, with D hard to call. The V gene lost 0 bases and the J gene lost 7 bases, with 6 bases spanning the gap. Per the germline V gene, CDR1 is GTSNPN and CDR2 is SVGIG (reference sequence). The CDR3 is 11 residues long. The CDR3 here is CAWSVLGGYTF. As DNA, the CDR3 is TGTGCCTGGAGTGTACTTGGTGGCTACACCTTC.

The rearrangement links TRBV18 to TRBJ2-5, with 8 bases aligning to TRBD1. This CDR3 spans 16 amino acids. V was clipped by 1 base and J by 2 bases; unmatched bases: 6. Germline-derived CDR1 and CDR2 are KGHSH and LQKENI. The CDR3 region is CASSPLGQGLQETQYF. The CDR3 DNA reads as TGTGCCAGCTCACCACTCGGACAGGGATTGCAAGAGACCCAGTACTTC.

The V call is TRBV27, the J call TRBJ1-2, with D maybe TRBD1 (6 bases). The V end was cut by 2 bases, the J end by 0 bases, with 16 bases between. The CDR3 is 17 amino acids. From germline, CDR1 is MNHEY and CDR2 SMNVEV (reference sequence). CDR3 residues: CASSLRQGSGTNYGYTF. The DNA for the CDR3 is TGTGCCAGCAGTTTACGTCAGGGGAGTGGTACTAACTATGGCTACACCTTC.

The chain links TRBV19 to TRBJ1-5, with 7 bases matching TRBD1. Germline CDR1 reads LNHDA; CDR2 reads SQIVND (reference sequence). The CDR3 runs 14 residues. J was trimmed by 1 base and V by 3 bases; bases with no gene match: 0. The CDR3 loop reads CASSMTGSNQPQHF. DNA of the CDR3: TGTGCCAGTAGTATGACAGGGAGCAATCAGCCCCAGCATTTT.